Each of the 7 T cell receptor beta chains below was sequenced from the same sample in a study of technical replicates of blood from a few donors. Method: immunoSEQ multiplex PCR; TCRdb's copy keeps in-frame clones and lacks some. The data contain some 80,000 clones, roughly 92% of them singletons. Sequencing was carried out using T cells isolated from PBMCs. The receptor source for this set is a human donor in good health.

V is TRBV19 and J is TRBJ1-2; 10 bases match TRBD1. CDR3 length equals 13 residues. With V trimmed by 6 bases and J by 3 bases, 1 base remained unmatched. Germline V CDR1 and CDR2: LNHDA, SQIVND (reference sequence). The CDR3 nucleotides read TGTGCCAGTAGGGGACAGGGGTACTATGGCTACACCTTC. Amino acid sequence: CASRGQGYYGYTF.

This clone was seen once. The V call is TRBV29-1, the J call TRBJ1-2; the D gene is possibly TRBD1 (5 bases). Trimming left V 4 bases short and J 4 bases short, with 10 bases between. The CDR3 is 12 residues long. Germline-derived CDR1 and CDR2 are SQVTM and ANQGSEA. The CDR3, as DNA: TGCAGCGTTGGTTCAGGGTTCTATGGCTACACCTTC. This codes for CSVGSGFYGYTF.

This chain connects TRBV2 to TRBJ2-3, with D perhaps matching TRBD1 (6 bases). The V gene lost 3 bases and the J gene lost 2 bases, with 12 bases spanning the gap. Germline V lookup: CDR1 SNHLY, CDR2 FYNNEI. This CDR3 is 15 amino acids long. The CDR3 region is CASSDPGQHTDTQYF. CDR3 bases: TGTGCCAGCAGTGACCCAGGACAGCACACAGATACGCAGTATTTT. Full variable domain (rest looked up from reference TRBV2 and TRBJ2-3): EPEVTQTPSHQVTQMGQEVILRCVPISNHLYFYWYRQILGQKVEFLVSFYNNEISEKSEIFDDQFSVERPDGSNFTLKIRSTKLEDSAMYFCASSDPGQHTDTQYFGPGTRLTVL.

V gene TRBV11-2 combines with J gene TRBJ2-4, with TRBD2 matching 7 bases. Germline V gene lookup returns CDR1 SGHAT and CDR2 FQNNGV. With V trimmed by 6 bases and J by 2 bases, 7 bases remained unmatched. The CDR3 is 15 residues long. The CDR3 here is CASRVTSRTKNIQYF. CDR3 coding DNA: TGTGCCAGCAGGGTGACTAGCCGAACCAAAAACATTCAGTACTTC.

The chain links TRBV5-1 to TRBJ2-7; a weak D match, TRBD1 (6 bases). Germline CDR1 and CDR2: SGHRS and YFSETQ. Trimming removed 5 bases from V and 3 bases from J, with 12 bases in between. This CDR3 has 13 amino acids. CDR3 loop: CASRSGTYYEQYF. CDR3 nucleotides: TGCGCCAGCAGGTCCGGGACATACTACGAGCAGTACTTC.

This clone has a handful of counts. This chain connects TRBV19 to TRBJ1-3; no firm D call. V lost 9 bases and J lost 5, with 17 bases in between. There are 14 residues in the CDR3. Germline V CDR1 and CDR2: LNHDA, SQIVND (reference sequence). The CDR3 nucleotides read TGTGCCAGCGCGGAGGCAGCGCACAGAAACACCATATATTTT. Its translation: CASAEAAHRNTIYF.

The chain links TRBV7-8 to TRBJ1-1; TRBD1 might be the D (5 bases). This CDR3 spans 14 amino acids. V lost 6 bases, J lost 1 base, and 12 bases lay in between. Germline CDR1 SGHVS, CDR2 FQNEAQ. The CDR3 protein is CASSTIGGNTEAFF. The CDR3 nucleotides are TGTGCCAGCAGTACTATCGGGGGGAACACTGAAGCTTTCTTT.